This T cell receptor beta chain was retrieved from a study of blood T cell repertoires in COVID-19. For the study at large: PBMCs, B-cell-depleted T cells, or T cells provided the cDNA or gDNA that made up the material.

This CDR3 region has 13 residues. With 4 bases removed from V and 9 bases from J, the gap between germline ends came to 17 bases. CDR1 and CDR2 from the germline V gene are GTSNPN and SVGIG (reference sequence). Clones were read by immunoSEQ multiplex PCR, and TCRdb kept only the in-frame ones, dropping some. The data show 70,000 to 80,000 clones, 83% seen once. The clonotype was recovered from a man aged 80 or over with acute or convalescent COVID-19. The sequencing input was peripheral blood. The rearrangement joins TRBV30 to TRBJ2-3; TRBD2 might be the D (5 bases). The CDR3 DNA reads TGTGCCTGGACGGATAGTTCAACGGGGACGCAGTATTTT. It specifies CAWTDSSTGTQYF.